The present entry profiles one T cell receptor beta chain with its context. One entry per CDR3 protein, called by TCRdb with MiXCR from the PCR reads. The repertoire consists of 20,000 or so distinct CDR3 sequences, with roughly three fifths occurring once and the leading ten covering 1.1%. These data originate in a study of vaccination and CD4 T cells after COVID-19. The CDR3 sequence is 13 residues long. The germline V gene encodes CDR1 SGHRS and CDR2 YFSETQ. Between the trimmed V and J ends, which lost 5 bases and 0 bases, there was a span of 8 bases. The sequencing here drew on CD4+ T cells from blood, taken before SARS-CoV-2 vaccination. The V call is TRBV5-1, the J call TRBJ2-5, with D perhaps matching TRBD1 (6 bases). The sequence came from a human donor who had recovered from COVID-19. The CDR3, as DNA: TGCGCCAGCAGAAGGGGGAACCAAGAGACCCAGTACTTC. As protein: CASRRGNQETQYF.